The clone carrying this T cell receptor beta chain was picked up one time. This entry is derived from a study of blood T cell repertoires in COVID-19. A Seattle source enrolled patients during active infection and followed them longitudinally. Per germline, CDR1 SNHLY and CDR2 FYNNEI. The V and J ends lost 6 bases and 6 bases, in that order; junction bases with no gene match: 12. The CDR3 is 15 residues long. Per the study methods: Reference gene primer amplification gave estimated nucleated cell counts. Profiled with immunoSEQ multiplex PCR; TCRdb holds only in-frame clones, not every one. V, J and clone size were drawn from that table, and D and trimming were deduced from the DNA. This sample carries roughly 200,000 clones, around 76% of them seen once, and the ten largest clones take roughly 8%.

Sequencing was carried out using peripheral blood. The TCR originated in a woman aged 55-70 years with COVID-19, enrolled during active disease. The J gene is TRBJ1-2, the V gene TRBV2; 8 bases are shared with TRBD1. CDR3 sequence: CASRPPDRVIHGYTF. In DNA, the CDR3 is TGTGCCAGCAGGCCCCCGGACAGGGTAATTCATGGCTACACCTTC.